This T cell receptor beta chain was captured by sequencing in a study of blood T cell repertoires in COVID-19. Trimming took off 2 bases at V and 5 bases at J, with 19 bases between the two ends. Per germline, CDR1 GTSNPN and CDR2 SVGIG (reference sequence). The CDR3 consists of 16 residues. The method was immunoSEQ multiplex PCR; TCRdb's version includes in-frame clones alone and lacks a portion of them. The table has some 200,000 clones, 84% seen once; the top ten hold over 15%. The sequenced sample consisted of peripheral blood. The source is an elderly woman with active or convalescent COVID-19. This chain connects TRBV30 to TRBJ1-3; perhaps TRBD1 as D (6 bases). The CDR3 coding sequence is TGTGCCTGGAGTCCCAAATCGACAGGCATCCGAAACACCATATATTTT. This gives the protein CAWSPKSTGIRNTIYF.